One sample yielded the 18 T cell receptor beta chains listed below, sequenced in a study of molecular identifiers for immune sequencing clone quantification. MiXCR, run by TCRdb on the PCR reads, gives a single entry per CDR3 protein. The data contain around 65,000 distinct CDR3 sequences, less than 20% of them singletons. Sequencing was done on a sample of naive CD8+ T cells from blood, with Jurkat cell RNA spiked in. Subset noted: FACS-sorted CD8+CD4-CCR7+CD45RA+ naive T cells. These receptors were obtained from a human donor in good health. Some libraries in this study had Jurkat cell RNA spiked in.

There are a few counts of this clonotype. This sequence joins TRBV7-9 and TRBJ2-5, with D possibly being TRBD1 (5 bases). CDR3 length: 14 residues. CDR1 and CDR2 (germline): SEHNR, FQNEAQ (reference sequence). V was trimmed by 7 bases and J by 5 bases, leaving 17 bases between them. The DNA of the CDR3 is TGTGCCAGCACCAACGGGTGGGGCCAGGAGACCCAGTACTTC. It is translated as CASTNGWGQETQYF.

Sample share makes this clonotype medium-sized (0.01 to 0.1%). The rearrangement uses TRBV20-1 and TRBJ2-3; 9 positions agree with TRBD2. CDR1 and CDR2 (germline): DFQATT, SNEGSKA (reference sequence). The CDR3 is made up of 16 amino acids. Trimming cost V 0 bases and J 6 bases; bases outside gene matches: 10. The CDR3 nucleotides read TGCAGTGCTAGAGATAAGGCGGGAGGGCCGTTTGATACGCAGTATTTT. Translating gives CSARDKAGGPFDTQYF.

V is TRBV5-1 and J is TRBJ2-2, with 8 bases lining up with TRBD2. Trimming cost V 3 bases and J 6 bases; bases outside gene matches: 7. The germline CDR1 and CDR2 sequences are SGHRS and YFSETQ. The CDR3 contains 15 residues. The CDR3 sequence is CASSSAGVGSGELFF. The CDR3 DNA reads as TGCGCCAGCAGCTCAGCGGGAGTAGGATCCGGGGAGCTGTTTTTT.

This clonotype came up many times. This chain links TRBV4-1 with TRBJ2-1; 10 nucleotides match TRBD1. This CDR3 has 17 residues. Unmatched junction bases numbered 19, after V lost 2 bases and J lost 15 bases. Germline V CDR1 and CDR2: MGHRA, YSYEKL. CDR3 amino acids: CASSQYPEGQGVPMRFF. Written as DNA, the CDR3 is TGCGCCAGCAGCCAATATCCCGAAGGACAGGGGGTACCTATGCGGTTCTTC.

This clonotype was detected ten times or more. CDR3 sequence reads: CASSQERLDEQYF. The CDR3 DNA follows: TGTGCCAGCAGCCAAGAGCGGTTGGACGAGCAGTACTTC. The chain recombines TRBV4-2 with TRBJ2-7; D gene uncertain. In germline, CDR1 is LGHNA, CDR2 YNFKEQ. The CDR3 has 13 residues. The V end was cut by 0 bases, the J end by 5 bases, with 8 bases between.

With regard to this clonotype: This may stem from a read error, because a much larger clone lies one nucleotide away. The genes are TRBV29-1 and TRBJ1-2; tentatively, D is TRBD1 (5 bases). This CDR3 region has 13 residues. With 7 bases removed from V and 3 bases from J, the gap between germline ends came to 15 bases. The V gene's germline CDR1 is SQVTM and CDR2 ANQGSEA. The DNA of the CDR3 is TGCAGCGCTGTCGCGGACAATCACTATGGCTACACCTTC. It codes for CSAVADNHYGYTF.

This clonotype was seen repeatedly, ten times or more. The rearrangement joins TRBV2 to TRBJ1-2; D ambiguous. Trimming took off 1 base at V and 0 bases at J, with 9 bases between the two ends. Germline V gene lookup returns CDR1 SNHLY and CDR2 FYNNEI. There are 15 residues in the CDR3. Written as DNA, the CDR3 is TGTGCCAGCAGTGAAGTGGTTGGAGCTAACTATGGCTACACCTTC. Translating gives CASSEVVGANYGYTF.

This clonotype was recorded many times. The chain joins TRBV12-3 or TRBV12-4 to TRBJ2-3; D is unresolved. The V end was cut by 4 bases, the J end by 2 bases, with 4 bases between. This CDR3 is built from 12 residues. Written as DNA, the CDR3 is TGTGCCAGCAGTTCATTCACAGATACGCAGTATTTT. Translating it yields CASSSFTDTQYF.

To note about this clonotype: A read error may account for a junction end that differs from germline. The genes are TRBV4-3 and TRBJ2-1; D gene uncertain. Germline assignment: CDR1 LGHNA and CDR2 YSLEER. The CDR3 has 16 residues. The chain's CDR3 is CASSQAYYSAYNEQLF. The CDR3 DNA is TGCGCCAGCAGCCAAGCGTACTACTCGGCATACAATGAGCAGCTCTTC.

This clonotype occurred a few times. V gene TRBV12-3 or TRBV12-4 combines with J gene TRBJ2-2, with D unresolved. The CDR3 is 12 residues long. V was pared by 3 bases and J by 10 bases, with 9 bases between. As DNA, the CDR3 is TGTGCCAGCAGTTTGGAGCGCCTGGAGCTGTTTTTT. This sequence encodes CASSLERLELFF.

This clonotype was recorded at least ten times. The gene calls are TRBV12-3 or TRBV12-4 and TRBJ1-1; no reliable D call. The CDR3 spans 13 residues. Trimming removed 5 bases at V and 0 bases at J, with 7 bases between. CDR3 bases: TGTGCCAGCAGTCCAACTATGAACACTGAAGCTTTCTTT. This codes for CASSPTMNTEAFF.

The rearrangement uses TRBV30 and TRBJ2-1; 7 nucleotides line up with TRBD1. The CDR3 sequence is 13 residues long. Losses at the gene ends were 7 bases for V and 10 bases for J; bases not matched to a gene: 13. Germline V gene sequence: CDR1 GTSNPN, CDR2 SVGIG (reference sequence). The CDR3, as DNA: TGTGCCTCCCAAGAGACAGGGCCGGGGGAGCAGTTCTTC. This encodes CASQETGPGEQFF. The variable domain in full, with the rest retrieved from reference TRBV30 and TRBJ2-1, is SQTIHQWPATLVQPVGSPLSLECTVEGTSNPNLYWYRQAAGRGLQLLFYSVGIGQISSEVPQNLSASRPQDRQFILSSKKLLLSDSGFYLCASQETGPGEQFFGPGTRLTVL.

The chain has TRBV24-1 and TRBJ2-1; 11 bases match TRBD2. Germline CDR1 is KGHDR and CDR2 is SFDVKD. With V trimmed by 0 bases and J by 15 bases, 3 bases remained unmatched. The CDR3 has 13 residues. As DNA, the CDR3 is TGTGCCACCAGTGATTTGCGACTAGCGGGGAGGTTCTTC. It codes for CATSDLRLAGRFF.

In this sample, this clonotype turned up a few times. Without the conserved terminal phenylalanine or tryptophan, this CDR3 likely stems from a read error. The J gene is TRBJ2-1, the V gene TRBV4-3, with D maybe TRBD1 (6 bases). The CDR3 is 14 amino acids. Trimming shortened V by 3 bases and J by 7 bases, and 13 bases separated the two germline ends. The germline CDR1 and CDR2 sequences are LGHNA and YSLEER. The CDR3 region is CASSQGATANEQFS. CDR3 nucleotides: TGCGCCAGCAGCCAGGGGGCCACGGCAAATGAGCAGTTCTCC.

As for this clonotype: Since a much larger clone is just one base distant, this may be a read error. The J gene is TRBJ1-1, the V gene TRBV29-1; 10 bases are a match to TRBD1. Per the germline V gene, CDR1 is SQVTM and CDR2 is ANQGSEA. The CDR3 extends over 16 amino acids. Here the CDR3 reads CSVVDRGSVMNTEALF. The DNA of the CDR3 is TGCAGCGTTGTGGACAGGGGGAGTGTTATGAACACTGAAGCTCTCTTT. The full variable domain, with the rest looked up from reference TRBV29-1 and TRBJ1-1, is SAVISQKPSRDICQRGTSLTIQCQVDSQVTMMFWYRQQPGQSLTLIATANQGSEATYESGFVIDKFPISRPNLTFSTLTVSNMSPEDSSIYLCSVVDRGSVMNTEALFGQGTRLTVV.

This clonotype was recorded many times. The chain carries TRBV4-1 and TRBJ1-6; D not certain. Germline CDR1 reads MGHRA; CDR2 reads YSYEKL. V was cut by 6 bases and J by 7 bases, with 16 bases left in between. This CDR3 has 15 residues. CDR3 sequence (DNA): TGCGCCAGCAGAGTAGGTGGAGGACTGAATTCACCCCTCCACTTT. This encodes CASRVGGGLNSPLHF.

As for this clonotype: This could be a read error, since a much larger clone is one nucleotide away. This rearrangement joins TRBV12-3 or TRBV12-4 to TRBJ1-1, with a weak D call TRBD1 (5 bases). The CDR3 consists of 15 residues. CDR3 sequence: CASTLIGGSNTETFF. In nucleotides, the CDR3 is TGTGCCAGCACCCTGATCGGGGGGAGTAACACTGAAACTTTCTTT.

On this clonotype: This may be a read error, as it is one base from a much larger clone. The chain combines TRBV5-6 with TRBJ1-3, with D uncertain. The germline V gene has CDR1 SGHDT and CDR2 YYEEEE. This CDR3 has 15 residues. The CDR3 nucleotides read TGTGCCAGCAGCTTGTGGGGTACCGAAGGAAACGCCATATATTTT. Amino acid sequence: CASSLWGTEGNAIYF.